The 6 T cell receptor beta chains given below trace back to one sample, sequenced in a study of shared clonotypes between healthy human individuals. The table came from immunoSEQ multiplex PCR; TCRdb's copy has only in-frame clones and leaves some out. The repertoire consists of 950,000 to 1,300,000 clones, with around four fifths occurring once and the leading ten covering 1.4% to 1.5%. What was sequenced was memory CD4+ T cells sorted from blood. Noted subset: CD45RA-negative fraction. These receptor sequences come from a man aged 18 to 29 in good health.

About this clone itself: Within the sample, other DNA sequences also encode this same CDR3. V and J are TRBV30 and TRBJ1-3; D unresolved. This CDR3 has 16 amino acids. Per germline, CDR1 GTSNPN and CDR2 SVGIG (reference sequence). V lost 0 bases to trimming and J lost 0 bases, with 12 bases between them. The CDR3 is CAWSVGQTSSGNTIYF. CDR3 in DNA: TGTGCCTGGAGTGTCGGTCAGACGAGCTCTGGAAACACCATATATTTT. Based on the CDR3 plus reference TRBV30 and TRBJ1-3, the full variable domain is SQTIHQWPATLVQPVGSPLSLECTVEGTSNPNLYWYRQAAGRGLQLLFYSVGIGQISSEVPQNLSASRPQDRQFILSSKKLLLSDSGFYLCAWSVGQTSSGNTIYFGEGSWLTVV.

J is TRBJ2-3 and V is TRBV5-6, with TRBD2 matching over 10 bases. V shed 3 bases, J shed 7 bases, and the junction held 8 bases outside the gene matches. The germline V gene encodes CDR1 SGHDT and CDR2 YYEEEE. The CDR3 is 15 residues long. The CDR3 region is CASSWRAGGPNTQYF. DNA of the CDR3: TGTGCCAGCAGCTGGAGAGCGGGGGGGCCGAATACGCAGTATTTT.

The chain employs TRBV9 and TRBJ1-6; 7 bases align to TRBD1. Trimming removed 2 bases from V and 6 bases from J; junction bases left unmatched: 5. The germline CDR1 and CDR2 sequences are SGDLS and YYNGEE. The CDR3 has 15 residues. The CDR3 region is CASSVEGAGNSPLHF. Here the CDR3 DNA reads TGTGCCAGCAGCGTTGAGGGGGCCGGTAATTCACCCCTCCACTTT.

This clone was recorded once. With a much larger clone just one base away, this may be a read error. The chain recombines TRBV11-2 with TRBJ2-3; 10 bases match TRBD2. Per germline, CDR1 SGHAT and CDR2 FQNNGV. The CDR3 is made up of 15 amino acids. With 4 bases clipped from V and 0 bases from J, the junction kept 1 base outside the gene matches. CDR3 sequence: CASSSTSGSTDTQYF. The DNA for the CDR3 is TGTGCCAGCAGCTCGACTAGCGGGAGCACAGATACGCAGTATTTT. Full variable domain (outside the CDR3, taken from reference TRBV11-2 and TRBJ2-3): EAGVAQSPRYKIIEKRQSVAFWCNPISGHATLYWYQQILGQGPKLLIQFQNNGVVDDSQLPKDRFSAERLKGVDSTLKIQPAKLEDSAVYLCASSSTSGSTDTQYFGPGTRLTVL.

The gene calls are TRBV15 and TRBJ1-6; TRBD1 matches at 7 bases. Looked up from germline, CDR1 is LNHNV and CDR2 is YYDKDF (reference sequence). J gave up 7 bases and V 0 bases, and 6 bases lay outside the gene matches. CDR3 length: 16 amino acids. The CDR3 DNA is TGTGCCACCAGCAGAGACCCGGGACAGTCGAATTCACCCCTCCACTTT. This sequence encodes CATSRDPGQSNSPLHF.

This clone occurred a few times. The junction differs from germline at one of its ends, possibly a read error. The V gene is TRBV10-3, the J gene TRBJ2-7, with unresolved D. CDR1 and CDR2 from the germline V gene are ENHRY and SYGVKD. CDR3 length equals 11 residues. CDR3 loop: CAISEPPVSHF. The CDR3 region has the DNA TGTGCCATCAGTGAGCCCCCTGTTTCGCACTTC.